Listed below are T cell receptor beta chains from one sample, sequenced in a study of cytomegalovirus exposure and HLA in healthy donors. This table comes from immunoSEQ multiplex PCR, and its TCRdb copy is limited to in-frame clones, with some not included. The specimen's table records 180,000 or so clones. The specimen was PBMCs. These receptors all come from a woman under 30 in good health and CMV-seropositive. Both conserved end residues are part of each CDR3. D genes are given only for firm matches.

j_gene: TRBJ1-5
v_gene: TRBV7-2
d_gene: TRBD1
len: 14
CDR3nt: TGTGCCAGCAGCCACGGGGACAGCTATCAGCCCCAGCATTTT
CDR3aa: CASSHGDSYQPQHF

j_gene: TRBJ1-1
v_gene: TRBV5-1
d_gene: TRBD1
len: 15
CDR3nt: TGCGCCAGCAGCTCGACCGGGACAGCGTCTGGTGAAGCTTTCTTT
CDR3aa: CASSSTGTASGEAFF

j_gene: TRBJ2-3
v_gene: TRBV6-1
d_gene: .
len: 15
CDR3nt: TGTGCCAGCAGTGAACCCTGGACTAGCACAGATACGCAGTATTTT
CDR3aa: CASSEPWTSTDTQYF

j_gene: TRBJ1-5
v_gene: TRBV10-2
d_gene: TRBD1
len: 15
CDR3nt: TGCGCCAGCAGTGACGACAGGGGTAGCAATCAGCCCCAGCATTTT
CDR3aa: CASSDDRGSNQPQHF

j_gene: TRBJ1-1
v_gene: TRBV10-3
d_gene: .
len: 13
CDR3nt: TGTGCCATCCGGGGGACGGAAAACACTGAAGCTTTCTTT
CDR3aa: CAIRGTENTEAFF

j_gene: TRBJ2-7
v_gene: TRBV5-1
d_gene: .
len: 14
CDR3nt: TGCGCCAGCTCCCTAGGGACTGGCTTCTACGAGCAGTACTTC
CDR3aa: CASSLGTGFYEQYF

j_gene: TRBJ2-5
v_gene: TRBV5-1
d_gene: .
len: 13
CDR3nt: TGCGCCAGCAGCTTTCGGAGCCAAGAGACCCAGTACTTC
CDR3aa: CASSFRSQETQYF

j_gene: TRBJ2-7
v_gene: TRBV6-1
d_gene: TRBD1
len: 15
CDR3nt: TGTGCCAGCAGACGGACAGGTCACAGCTCCTACGAGCAGTACTTC
CDR3aa: CASRRTGHSSYEQYF

j_gene: TRBJ2-5
v_gene: TRBV7-9
d_gene: TRBD2
len: 14
CDR3nt: TGTGCCAGCAGCCCGCGGGGGTTGGGCGAGACCCAGTACTTC
CDR3aa: CASSPRGLGETQYF

j_gene: TRBJ2-1
v_gene: TRBV5-4
d_gene: TRBD1
len: 15
CDR3nt: TGTGCCAGCAGCTTTAGACAGGGGGGCTACAATGAGCAGTTCTTC
CDR3aa: CASSFRQGGYNEQFF

j_gene: TRBJ2-5
v_gene: TRBV7-8
d_gene: TRBD2
len: 15
CDR3nt: TGTGCCAGCAGCTCCGGTCTAGCGGCGAGGGAGACCCAGTACTTC
CDR3aa: CASSSGLAARETQYF

j_gene: TRBJ1-6
v_gene: TRBV6-1
d_gene: .
len: 22
CDR3nt: TGTGCCAGCAGTGAACGGGAACAGAGGGTCACTAACCAACCTAATTATAATTCACCCCTCCACTTT
CDR3aa: CASSEREQRVTNQPNYNSPLHF

j_gene: TRBJ1-5
v_gene: TRBV5-6
d_gene: .
len: 13
CDR3nt: TGTGCCAGCAGCTTGGACAGGGAGCTCCCCCAGCATTTT
CDR3aa: CASSLDRELPQHF

j_gene: TRBJ1-2
v_gene: TRBV5-4
d_gene: TRBD1
len: 17
CDR3nt: TGTGCCAGCAGCTTGGGTCAGGGGGCTCCTCGTAACTATGGCTACACCTTC
CDR3aa: CASSLGQGAPRNYGYTF

j_gene: TRBJ2-5
v_gene: TRBV19
d_gene: TRBD1
len: 15
CDR3nt: TGTGCCAGTAGCCGACAGGGGGCTATGGAAGAGACCCAGTACTTC
CDR3aa: CASSRQGAMEETQYF

j_gene: TRBJ1-2
v_gene: TRBV19
d_gene: TRBD1
len: 13
CDR3nt: TGTGCCAGTGCAGTAGGGGGCGCGTATGGCTACACCTTC
CDR3aa: CASAVGGAYGYTF

j_gene: TRBJ1-3
v_gene: TRBV4-3
d_gene: .
len: 16
CDR3nt: TGCGCCAGCAGCCAAGATAGCCCGGGCTCTGGAAACACCATATATTTT
CDR3aa: CASSQDSPGSGNTIYF

j_gene: TRBJ2-7
v_gene: TRBV25-1
d_gene: TRBD1
len: 13
CDR3nt: TGTGCCAGCGGGACCGGGACAGGGTACGAGCAGTACTTC
CDR3aa: CASGTGTGYEQYF

j_gene: TRBJ1-5
v_gene: TRBV7-9
d_gene: TRBD1
len: 16
CDR3nt: TGTGCCAGCAGCCTGACAGGGCCGCGGGGCAATCAGCCCCAGCATTTT
CDR3aa: CASSLTGPRGNQPQHF

j_gene: TRBJ2-3
v_gene: TRBV7-6
d_gene: .
len: 15
CDR3nt: TGTGCCAGCAGCTTCCGTTCCGGTGGCACAGATACGCAGTATTTT
CDR3aa: CASSFRSGGTDTQYF

j_gene: TRBJ1-2
v_gene: TRBV6-1
d_gene: .
len: 15
CDR3nt: TGTGCCAGCAGTGAAGTCGGGGGACTAAACTATGGCTACACCTTC
CDR3aa: CASSEVGGLNYGYTF

j_gene: TRBJ2-3
v_gene: TRBV5-1
d_gene: .
len: 14
CDR3nt: TGCGCCAGCAGCTTGGGACTAGGCACAGATACGCAGTATTTT
CDR3aa: CASSLGLGTDTQYF

j_gene: TRBJ2-7
v_gene: TRBV6-5
d_gene: .
len: 14
CDR3nt: TGTGCCAGCAGTTCCACCACAGGCCCCTACGAGCAGTACTTC
CDR3aa: CASSSTTGPYEQYF

j_gene: TRBJ2-3
v_gene: TRBV5-1
d_gene: .
len: 13
CDR3nt: TGCGCCAGCAGCTTGGGCGCCACAGATACGCAGTATTTT
CDR3aa: CASSLGATDTQYF

j_gene: TRBJ2-1
v_gene: TRBV7-9
d_gene: TRBD2
len: 16
CDR3nt: TGTGCCAGCAGCGCCCAGACTAGCGGGTTATACAATGAGCAGTTCTTC
CDR3aa: CASSAQTSGLYNEQFF

j_gene: TRBJ1-1
v_gene: TRBV27
d_gene: TRBD1
len: 14
CDR3nt: TGTGCCAGCAGGGGACAGGCGTTGAACACTGAAGCTTTCTTT
CDR3aa: CASRGQALNTEAFF

j_gene: TRBJ2-7
v_gene: TRBV2
d_gene: TRBD1
len: 15
CDR3nt: TGTGCCAGCGGGCCTGGGACAGGGCTTTCCTACGAGCAGTACTTC
CDR3aa: CASGPGTGLSYEQYF

j_gene: TRBJ2-1
v_gene: TRBV19
d_gene: .
len: 14
CDR3nt: TGTGCCAGTAGTCCACGCGTAGACTACAATGAGCAGTTCTTC
CDR3aa: CASSPRVDYNEQFF

j_gene: TRBJ2-1
v_gene: TRBV11-3
d_gene: TRBD1
len: 16
CDR3nt: TGTGCCAGCAGCCCCCGCGGGGACAGGGAATACAATGAGCAGTTCTTC
CDR3aa: CASSPRGDREYNEQFF

j_gene: TRBJ1-3
v_gene: TRBV2
d_gene: .
len: 11
CDR3nt: TGTGCCAGCAGTGCTGTAAACACCATATATTTT
CDR3aa: CASSAVNTIYF

j_gene: TRBJ1-1
v_gene: TRBV7-3
d_gene: .
len: 14
CDR3nt: TGTGCCAGCAGCCCAATCGGGGGGGAGTCTGAAGCTTTCTTT
CDR3aa: CASSPIGGESEAFF

j_gene: TRBJ2-1
v_gene: TRBV7-9
d_gene: TRBD2
len: 17
CDR3nt: TGTGCCAGCAGCTTGGTGGGTAGCGGGGGGGTAAACAATGAGCAGTTCTTC
CDR3aa: CASSLVGSGGVNNEQFF

j_gene: TRBJ2-7
v_gene: TRBV15
d_gene: .
len: 11
CDR3nt: TGTGCCACCAGTAGCGGCTACGAGCAGTACTTC
CDR3aa: CATSSGYEQYF

j_gene: TRBJ2-3
v_gene: TRBV6-1
d_gene: .
len: 15
CDR3nt: TGTGCCAGCAGGGACTTCCCCCAGGTGGCAGATACGCAGTATTTT
CDR3aa: CASRDFPQVADTQYF

j_gene: TRBJ2-1
v_gene: TRBV11-1
d_gene: .
len: 16
CDR3nt: TGTGCCAGCAGCCCCCATTTTGAGCGTTCCTACAATGAGCAGTTCTTC
CDR3aa: CASSPHFERSYNEQFF

j_gene: TRBJ1-5
v_gene: TRBV6-1
d_gene: TRBD1
len: 14
CDR3nt: TGTGCCAGCAGTGAAGCGCCAGGGGGTCAGCCCCAGCATTTT
CDR3aa: CASSEAPGGQPQHF

j_gene: TRBJ2-7
v_gene: TRBV6-4
d_gene: TRBD1
len: 15
CDR3nt: TGTGCCAGCCTCCACCTACAGGGGAGACCCTACGAGCAGTACTTC
CDR3aa: CASLHLQGRPYEQYF

j_gene: TRBJ2-3
v_gene: TRBV7-9
d_gene: TRBD2
len: 15
CDR3nt: TGTGCCAGCAGCTTGTTAGCGGGGGGGCAAGATACGCAGTATTTT
CDR3aa: CASSLLAGGQDTQYF

j_gene: TRBJ2-7
v_gene: TRBV6-6
d_gene: TRBD2
len: 14
CDR3nt: TGTGCCAGCAGTCAGGGACTAGCGCTATACGAGCAGTACTTC
CDR3aa: CASSQGLALYEQYF

j_gene: TRBJ1-1
v_gene: TRBV15
d_gene: TRBD1
len: 15
CDR3nt: TGTGCCACCAGCAGTAGGACAGGGGGAAGCACTGAAGCTTTCTTT
CDR3aa: CATSSRTGGSTEAFF

j_gene: TRBJ1-4
v_gene: TRBV19
d_gene: TRBD1
len: 17
CDR3nt: TGTGCCAGTAGTACGGGCAGGGGGCTTACGACTAATGAAAAACTGTTTTTT
CDR3aa: CASSTGRGLTTNEKLFF

j_gene: TRBJ2-5
v_gene: TRBV2
d_gene: .
len: 12
CDR3nt: TGTGCCAGCAGCAACCCTCCGGGACAACAGTACTTC
CDR3aa: CASSNPPGQQYF

j_gene: TRBJ2-5
v_gene: TRBV5-1
d_gene: .
len: 18
CDR3nt: TGCGCCAGCAGCTTGGCCGCTAAGGTCGTTAGCGGTCCAGAGACCCAGTACTTC
CDR3aa: CASSLAAKVVSGPETQYF

j_gene: TRBJ1-6
v_gene: TRBV10-3
d_gene: TRBD1
len: 17
CDR3nt: TGTGCCATCAGGCCGGGGCAGGGGGCCACCTATAATTCACCCCTCCACTTT
CDR3aa: CAIRPGQGATYNSPLHF

j_gene: TRBJ2-2
v_gene: TRBV5-1
d_gene: TRBD1
len: 16
CDR3nt: TGCGCCAGCAGCTTGACCGGGACAGAGGTGTCCGGGGAGCTGTTTTTT
CDR3aa: CASSLTGTEVSGELFF

j_gene: TRBJ2-2
v_gene: TRBV2
d_gene: TRBD1
len: 14
CDR3nt: TGTGCCAGCAGTGTGGACAGGGGCTCCGGGGAGCTGTTTTTT
CDR3aa: CASSVDRGSGELFF